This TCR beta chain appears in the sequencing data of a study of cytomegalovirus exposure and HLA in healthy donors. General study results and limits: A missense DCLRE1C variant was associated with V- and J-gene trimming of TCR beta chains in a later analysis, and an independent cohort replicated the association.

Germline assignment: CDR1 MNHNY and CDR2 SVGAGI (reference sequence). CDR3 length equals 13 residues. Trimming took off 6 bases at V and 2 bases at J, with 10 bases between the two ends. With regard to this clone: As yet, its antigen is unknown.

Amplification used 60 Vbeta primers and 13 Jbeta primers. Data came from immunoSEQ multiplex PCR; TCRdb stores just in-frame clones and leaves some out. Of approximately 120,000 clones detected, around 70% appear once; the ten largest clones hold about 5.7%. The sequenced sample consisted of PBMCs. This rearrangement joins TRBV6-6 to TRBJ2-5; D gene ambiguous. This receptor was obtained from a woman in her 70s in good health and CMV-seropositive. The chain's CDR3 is CASRNLVQETQYF. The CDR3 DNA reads TGTGCCAGCAGAAACCTAGTGCAAGAGACCCAGTACTTC.